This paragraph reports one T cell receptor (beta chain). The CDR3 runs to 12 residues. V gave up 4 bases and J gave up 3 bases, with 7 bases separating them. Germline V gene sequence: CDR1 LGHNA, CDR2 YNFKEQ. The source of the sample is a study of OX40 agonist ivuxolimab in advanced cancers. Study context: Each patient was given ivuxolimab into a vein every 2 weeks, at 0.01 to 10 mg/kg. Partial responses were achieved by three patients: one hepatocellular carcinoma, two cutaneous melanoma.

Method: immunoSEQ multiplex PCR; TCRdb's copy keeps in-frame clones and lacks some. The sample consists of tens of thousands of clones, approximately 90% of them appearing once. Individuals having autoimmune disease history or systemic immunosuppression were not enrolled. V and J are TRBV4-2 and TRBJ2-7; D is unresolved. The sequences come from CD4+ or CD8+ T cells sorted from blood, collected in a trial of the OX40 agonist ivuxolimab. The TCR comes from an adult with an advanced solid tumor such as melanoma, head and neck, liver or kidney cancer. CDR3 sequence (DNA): TGTGCCAGCAGCCCGGACGGCTACGAGCAGTACTTC. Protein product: CASSPDGYEQYF.